Listed here are 32 T cell receptor beta chains from one sample, sequenced in a study of blood T cell repertoires in COVID-19. The repertoire was sequenced with immunoSEQ multiplex PCR; TCRdb's copy has only in-frame clones and lacks some. The sample shows about 370,000 clones, roughly nine tenths of them seen only once. Sequencing was carried out using PBMCs or T cells enriched from blood (not recorded which). The receptors originated from a man between 18 and 35 years old who had recovered from COVID-19.

The chain couples TRBV6-1 to TRBJ2-6; 7 bases are shared with TRBD1. Trimming removed 3 bases from V and 0 bases from J; junction bases left unmatched: 8. The CDR3 has 18 residues. The germline V gene encodes CDR1 MNHNS and CDR2 SASEGT. DNA of the CDR3: TGTGCCAGCAGTGAGCAGACAGGGATTATCTCTGGGGCCAACGTCCTGACTTTC. It codes for CASSEQTGIISGANVLTF.

The gene calls are TRBV4-2 and TRBJ1-5; possible D gene TRBD1, 6 bases. Looked up from germline, CDR1 is LGHNA and CDR2 is YNFKEQ. The germline V and J ends were trimmed by 1 base and 5 bases, with 6 bases remaining between them. The CDR3 extends over 13 amino acids. The CDR3 region is CASSQGQDQPQHF. Written as DNA, the CDR3 is TGTGCCAGCAGCCAAGGACAGGATCAGCCCCAGCATTTT.

V is TRBV27 and J is TRBJ2-3; D gene unclear. In germline, CDR1 is MNHEY, CDR2 SMNVEV (reference sequence). This CDR3 has 12 amino acids. The V end lost 6 bases, the J end lost 6 bases, and 10 bases lay between the germline ends. As DNA, the CDR3 is TGTGCCAGCAGGAATGCGGTTGATACGCAGTATTTT. Translation gives CASRNAVDTQYF.

The rearrangement links TRBV30 to TRBJ2-3, with 8 bases identical to TRBD2. Per the germline V gene, CDR1 is GTSNPN and CDR2 is SVGIG (reference sequence). V dropped 8 bases and J dropped 4; count of bases not matched to a gene: 8. The length of the CDR3 is 13 residues. The CDR3 loop is CAIAREAPDTQYF. CDR3 DNA: TGTGCCATAGCGCGGGAGGCTCCAGATACGCAGTATTTT.

The chain's CDR3 is CASGPERQGMNTEAFF. The CDR3 DNA sequence: TGTGCTAGTGGCCCCGAAAGACAGGGGATGAACACTGAAGCTTTCTTT. This chain links TRBV12-5 with TRBJ1-1; 8 positions agree with TRBD1. Germline V gives CDR1 LGHNT, CDR2 FRNRAP. The CDR3 has 16 amino acids. J was trimmed by 0 bases and V by 6 bases; bases with no gene match: 9. Combining the CDR3 with reference TRBV12-5 and TRBJ1-1 gives the whole variable domain DARVTQTPRHKVTEMGQEVTMRCQPILGHNTVFWYRQTMMQGLELLAYFRNRAPLDDSGMPKDRFSAEMPDATLATLKIQPSEPRDSAVYFCASGPERQGMNTEAFFGQGTRLTVV.

The chain combines TRBV11-2 with TRBJ1-2, with D perhaps TRBD1 (6 bases). The germline V gene has CDR1 SGHAT and CDR2 FQNNGV. CDR3 length: 15 residues. Deletions cut 5 bases from V and 4 bases from J, with 17 bases between. The CDR3 loop reads CASSPSGQTFYGYTF. The CDR3 bases are TGTGCCAGCAGCCCCAGCGGACAGACCTTCTATGGCTACACCTTC.

This rearrangement joins TRBV5-4 to TRBJ1-6; unclear D gene. The CDR3 has 15 residues. V was clipped by 5 bases and J by 5 bases, with 14 bases between them. The germline V gene encodes CDR1 SGHNT and CDR2 YYREEE (reference sequence). The CDR3 protein is CASSFRTGNNSPLHF. Written as DNA, the CDR3 is TGTGCCAGCAGTTTTAGGACCGGGAATAATTCACCCCTCCACTTT.

V gene TRBV7-9 combines with J gene TRBJ1-2; no clear D. The CDR3 sequence is 13 residues long. Trimming pared 5 bases from V and 4 bases from J, leaving 11 bases between. In germline, CDR1 is SEHNR, CDR2 FQNEAQ (reference sequence). The CDR3 is CASSQTVPYGYTF. CDR3 bases: TGTGCCAGCAGCCAAACAGTACCCTATGGCTACACCTTC.

The chain is built from TRBV6-1 and TRBJ1-2; D gene uncertain. V was shortened by 2 bases and J by 8 bases, with 15 bases between the two germline ends. The CDR3 is made up of 14 amino acids. The V gene's germline CDR1 is MNHNS and CDR2 SASEGT. The CDR3 DNA is TGTGCCAGCAGTGAAAAGTGGACCGGGAGGGGCTACACCTTC. This gives the protein CASSEKWTGRGYTF.

V usage is TRBV5-4 and J usage is TRBJ2-5; a weak D match, TRBD2 (5 bases). The ends were cut back, 4 bases at V and 5 bases at J, with 15 bases in the middle. This CDR3 has 14 amino acids. Germline assignment: CDR1 SGHNT and CDR2 YYREEE (reference sequence). In nucleotides, the CDR3 is TGTGCCAGCAGCCCGGGTCGTCCGGGGGAGACCCAGTACTTC. Protein sequence: CASSPGRPGETQYF.

The V call is TRBV5-5, the J call TRBJ2-1; TRBD2 matches 7 bases. This CDR3 contains 15 residues. Unmatched junction bases numbered 5, after V lost 0 bases and J lost 5 bases. The germline gives CDR1 SGHKS, CDR2 YYEKEE (reference sequence). This chain's CDR3 is CASSLAGGLNNEQFF. The CDR3 DNA is TGTGCCAGCAGCTTGGCGGGAGGTCTTAACAATGAGCAGTTCTTC.

The genes are TRBV24-1 and TRBJ2-3; D is perhaps TRBD2 (7 bases). The CDR3 loop spans 15 amino acids. The V and J ends lost 5 bases and 1 base respectively, with 12 bases between them. Per germline, CDR1 KGHDR and CDR2 SFDVKD. CDR3 sequence (DNA): TGTGCCACCAGTGGTCGGCGGGGGCGCACAGATACGCAGTATTTT. Amino acids: CATSGRRGRTDTQYF.

This chain connects TRBV4-3 to TRBJ2-1, with 10 bases that match TRBD2. J was trimmed by 8 bases and V by 0 bases; bases with no gene match: 7. This CDR3 has 16 residues. Germline CDR1 LGHNA, CDR2 YSLEER. The DNA of the CDR3 is TGCGCCAGCAGCCAAGATGCCGCTAGCGGGAGCTATGAGCAGTTCTTC. This codes for CASSQDAASGSYEQFF.

The V and J genes are TRBV27 and TRBJ1-2; weak D call: TRBD1 (6 bases). Per the germline V gene, CDR1 is MNHEY and CDR2 is SMNVEV (reference sequence). V was cut by 4 bases and J by 8 bases, with 17 bases left in between. CDR3 size: 14 residues. CDR3 residues: CASSSYPGGLGYTF. The CDR3 DNA sequence: TGTGCCAGCAGTTCCTATCCGGGGGGGCTAGGCTACACCTTC.

The J gene is TRBJ2-5, the V gene TRBV30; 9 nucleotides align to TRBD2. V was clipped by 7 bases and J by 5 bases; unmatched bases: 11. CDR3 size: 14 residues. Germline V gives CDR1 GTSNPN, CDR2 SVGIG (reference sequence). CDR3 region: CAFWAGGPEETQYF. CDR3 in DNA: TGTGCCTTCTGGGCGGGAGGGCCGGAGGAGACCCAGTACTTC.

The chain carries TRBV19 and TRBJ1-4; 10 bases line up with TRBD1. The CDR3 has 14 amino acids. The V and J ends lost 8 bases and 0 bases, in that order; junction bases with no gene match: 0. Germline CDR1 reads LNHDA; CDR2 reads SQIVND (reference sequence). CDR3 coding DNA: TGTGCCAGTGGACAGGGGGCAACTAATGAAAAACTGTTTTTT. Its translation is CASGQGATNEKLFF.

The chain combines TRBV12-3 or TRBV12-4 with TRBJ2-5; the D gene is possibly TRBD2 (6 bases). The CDR3 consists of 13 residues. V gave up 8 bases and J gave up 1 base, with 11 bases separating them. The CDR3 nucleotides are TGTGCCAGCGCGCGGGGCGTCCAAGAGACCCAGTACTTC. This translates into CASARGVQETQYF.

This clone was recorded once. The chain has TRBV19 and TRBJ2-3; weak D call: TRBD2 (5 bases). Germline V gene data show CDR1 as LNHDA and CDR2 as SQIVND (reference sequence). V lost 5 bases to trimming and J lost 2 bases, with 14 bases between them. There are 15 residues in the CDR3. The CDR3 reads CASSAGLSSTDTQYF. CDR3 DNA: TGTGCCAGTAGTGCCGGACTTTCATCCACAGATACGCAGTATTTT.

V and J are TRBV28 and TRBJ2-6, with 7 bases that match TRBD1. The CDR3 spans 17 residues. Looked up from germline, CDR1 is MDHEN and CDR2 is SYDVKM. Trimming cost V 5 bases and J 2 bases; bases outside gene matches: 9. CDR3 nucleotides: TGTGCCAGCAGTCCCGGACAGGCGACGGCTGGGGCCAACGTCCTGACTTTC. As protein: CASSPGQATAGANVLTF.

The chain is built from TRBV30 and TRBJ2-3; 10 nucleotides match TRBD1. The CDR3 contains 17 residues. Germline V CDR1 and CDR2: GTSNPN, SVGIG (reference sequence). V shed 0 bases, J shed 4 bases, and the junction held 10 bases outside the gene matches. The CDR3 loop reads CAWSVGLTGGSSDTQYF. The DNA of the CDR3 is TGTGCCTGGAGTGTGGGGCTGACAGGGGGCTCCTCAGATACGCAGTATTTT.

The gene calls are TRBV10-3 and TRBJ1-1; D perhaps matches TRBD1 (6 bases). The CDR3 is made up of 17 amino acids. V lost 3 bases, J lost 1 base, and 18 bases lay in between. Germline V gene lookup returns CDR1 ENHRY and CDR2 SYGVKD. CDR3 region: CAISDPFLRGTNTEAFF. CDR3 nucleotide sequence: TGTGCCATCAGTGACCCCTTCCTCAGGGGTACGAACACTGAAGCTTTCTTT.

The genes are TRBV12-3 or TRBV12-4 and TRBJ2-1, with 7 bases lining up with TRBD2. Unmatched junction bases numbered 6, after V lost 7 bases and J lost 6 bases. The CDR3 runs to 13 residues. The CDR3 spells CASTLLAVNEQFF. CDR3 DNA sequence: TGTGCCAGCACTCTCCTAGCGGTCAATGAGCAGTTCTTC.

This chain joins TRBV4-3 and TRBJ2-2; D ambiguous. The CDR3 spans 13 residues. Germline V lookup: CDR1 LGHNA, CDR2 YSLEER. Trimming took 8 bases from V and 6 from J, leaving 13 bases between them. The DNA of the CDR3 is TGCGCCAGCGGCATTATGGTGGCCGGGGAGCTGTTTTTT. This translates into CASGIMVAGELFF.

Only one count was recorded for this clone. The chain couples TRBV6-5 to TRBJ2-1, with TRBD1 as a possible D gene (6 bases). The CDR3 totals 16 residues. The V and J ends lost 0 bases and 11 bases respectively, with 20 bases between them. Germline V gives CDR1 MNHEY, CDR2 SVGAGI. As DNA, the CDR3 is TGTGCCAGCAGTTACTCGGGGGCGGAGGCCAACAGAAAGCAGTTCTTC. Amino acid sequence: CASSYSGAEANRKQFF.

This chain links TRBV28 with TRBJ2-7; D is uncertain. Germline V lookup: CDR1 MDHEN, CDR2 SYDVKM. The CDR3 contains 12 residues. V lost 6 bases and J 11 bases, leaving 17 bases between the germline ends. CDR3 in amino acids: CASSHRPVSEYF. The CDR3, as DNA: TGTGCCAGCAGCCACCGCCCAGTGTCAGAGTACTTC.

CDR3 sequence (DNA): TGTGCCAGCAGCTCCAGCGGGACATCGTGGGAGGAGCAGTACTTC. Encoded protein: CASSSSGTSWEEQYF. The chain joins TRBV7-9 to TRBJ2-7, with D maybe TRBD2 (7 bases). In germline, CDR1 is SEHNR, CDR2 FQNEAQ (reference sequence). The V end lost 4 bases, the J end lost 7 bases, and 20 bases lay between the germline ends. The CDR3 runs 15 residues.

The V call is TRBV6-4, the J call TRBJ1-5; D is perhaps TRBD1 (6 bases). There are 15 residues in the CDR3. Germline assignment: CDR1 MRHNA and CDR2 SNTAGT. Trimming cost V 4 bases and J 7 bases, with 17 bases left between them. This CDR3 reads CASSVQGGKGQPQHF. The CDR3 bases are TGTGCCAGCAGTGTACAGGGCGGCAAGGGGCAGCCCCAGCATTTT.

This clone was counted a single time. This sequence joins TRBV3-1 (or the pseudogene TRBV3-2) and TRBJ2-3; D gene ambiguous. CDR1 and CDR2 (germline): LGHDT, YNNKEL (reference sequence). Trimming stripped 3 bases from V and 6 bases from J, with 16 bases between. The CDR3 length is 15 residues. In DNA, the CDR3 is TGTGCCAGCAGCCACCCGGGTGGGTTCAAGGATACGCAGTATTTT. Residues: CASSHPGGFKDTQYF.

V is TRBV29-1 and J is TRBJ1-1; D is undetermined. The V and J ends lost 2 bases and 2 bases respectively, with 9 bases between them. The germline CDR1 and CDR2 sequences are SQVTM and ANQGSEA. The CDR3 runs to 13 residues. The chain's CDR3 is CSVEITANTEAFF. The CDR3 nucleotides are TGCAGCGTTGAAATTACAGCCAACACTGAAGCTTTCTTT.

The chain carries TRBV9 and TRBJ2-7, with 10 positions matching TRBD2. This CDR3 comprises 15 residues. Germline trimming cut 0 bases from V and 7 bases from J; bases unmatched to any gene: 7. The germline gives CDR1 SGDLS, CDR2 YYNGEE. For the CDR3, the DNA is TGTGCCAGCAGCGTAGACCCAGCGGGGGGGAGTGAGCAGTACTTC. This sequence encodes CASSVDPAGGSEQYF.

The rearrangement joins TRBV20-1 to TRBJ2-5; D is unresolved. CDR1 and CDR2 (germline): DFQATT, SNEGSKA (reference sequence). Trimming shortened V by 7 bases and J by 5 bases, and 8 bases separated the two germline ends. The CDR3 sequence is 10 residues long. The CDR3 sequence is CSVSRETQYF. In DNA, the CDR3 is TGCAGTGTATCTCGGGAGACCCAGTACTTC.

The chain has TRBV9 and TRBJ1-3; D is unclear. With 3 bases removed from V and 5 bases from J, the gap between germline ends came to 9 bases. This CDR3 contains 13 residues. Germline V gene sequence: CDR1 SGDLS, CDR2 YYNGEE. CDR3 protein: CASSAPLRNTIYF. The DNA of the CDR3 is TGTGCCAGCAGCGCACCGCTAAGAAACACCATATATTTT.